This T cell receptor (beta chain) is from a study of spatial heterogeneity in lung cancer. Study details: Mean representation of each unique TCR and UMI combination in the raw reads exceeded nine occurrences.

Specified time point: sample taken at primary tumor resection. The donor population consisted of some 72 patients with untreated, early-stage non-small cell lung cancer. By share of the sample, this clonotype is medium-sized. Its target is not known. Study-level results: For expanded intratumoral alpha and beta TCRs, counts tracked tumor mutation counts. Counts for ubiquitous and regional expanded TCRs went along with ubiquitous and regional nonsynonymous mutations, respectively.

V shed 2 bases and J shed 0 bases, with 11 bases lying between them. This CDR3 contains 16 residues. The germline V gene encodes CDR1 KGHSH and CDR2 LQKENI. Individual TCR cDNA molecules each bore their own unique molecular identifier. Each CDR3 protein gets one entry after TCRdb re-called the 5' RACE reads with MiXCR. The table records fewer than 10,000 distinct CDR3 sequences, less than 6% of them present only once. The sequenced sample was lung tumor tissue, obtained at surgery. This chain uses TRBV18 with TRBJ1-3, with TRBD1 as a possible D gene (6 bases). The sequence came from a female donor with early-stage non-small cell lung cancer. The CDR3 loop is CASSPMDSYSGNTIYF. The CDR3 coding sequence is TGTGCCAGCTCACCAATGGACAGCTACTCTGGAAACACCATATATTTT.